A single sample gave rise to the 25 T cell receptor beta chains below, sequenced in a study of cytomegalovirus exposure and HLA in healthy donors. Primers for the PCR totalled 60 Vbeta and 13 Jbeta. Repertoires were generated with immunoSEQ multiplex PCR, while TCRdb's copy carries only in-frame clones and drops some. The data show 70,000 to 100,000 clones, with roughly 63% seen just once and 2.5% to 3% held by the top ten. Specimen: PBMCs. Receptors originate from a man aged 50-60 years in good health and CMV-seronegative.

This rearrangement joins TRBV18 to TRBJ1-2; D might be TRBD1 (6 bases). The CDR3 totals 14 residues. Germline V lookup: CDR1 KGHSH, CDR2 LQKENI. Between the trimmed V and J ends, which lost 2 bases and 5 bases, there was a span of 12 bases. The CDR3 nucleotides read TGTGCCAGCTCACCAAACAGGGAGGGATATGGCTACACCTTC. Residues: CASSPNREGYGYTF.

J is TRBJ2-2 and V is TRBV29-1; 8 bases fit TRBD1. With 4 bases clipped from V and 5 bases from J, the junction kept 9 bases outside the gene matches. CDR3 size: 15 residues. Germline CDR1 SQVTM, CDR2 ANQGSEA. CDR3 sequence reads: CSVVPGGRTTGELFF. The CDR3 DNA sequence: TGCAGCGTTGTCCCAGGGGGCCGAACAACCGGGGAGCTGTTTTTT.

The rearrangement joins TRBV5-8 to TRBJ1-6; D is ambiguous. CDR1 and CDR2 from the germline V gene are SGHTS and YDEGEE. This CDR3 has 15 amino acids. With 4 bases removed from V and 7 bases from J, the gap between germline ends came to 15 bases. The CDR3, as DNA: TGTGCCAGCAGCCTACTGATCGTCGGGAATTCACCCCTCCACTTT. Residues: CASSLLIVGNSPLHF.

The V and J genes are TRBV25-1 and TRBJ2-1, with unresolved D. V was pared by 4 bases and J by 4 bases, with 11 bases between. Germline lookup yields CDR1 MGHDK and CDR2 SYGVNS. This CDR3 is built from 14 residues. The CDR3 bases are TGTGCCAGCAGTGTACCACCACATTACAATGAGCAGTTCTTC. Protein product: CASSVPPHYNEQFF. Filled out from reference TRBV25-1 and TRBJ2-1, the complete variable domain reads EADIYQTPRYLVIGTGKKITLECSQTMGHDKMYWYQQDPGMELHLIHYSYGVNSTEKGDLSSESTVSRIRTEHFPLTLESARPSHTSQYLCASSVPPHYNEQFFGPGTRLTVL.

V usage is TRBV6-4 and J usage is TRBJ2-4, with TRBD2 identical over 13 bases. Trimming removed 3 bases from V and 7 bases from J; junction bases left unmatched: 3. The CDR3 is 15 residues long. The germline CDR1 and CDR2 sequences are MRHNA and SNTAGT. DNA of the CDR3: TGTGCCAGCAGTGAAACTAGCGGGGGGGCCAACATTCAGTACTTC. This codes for CASSETSGGANIQYF.

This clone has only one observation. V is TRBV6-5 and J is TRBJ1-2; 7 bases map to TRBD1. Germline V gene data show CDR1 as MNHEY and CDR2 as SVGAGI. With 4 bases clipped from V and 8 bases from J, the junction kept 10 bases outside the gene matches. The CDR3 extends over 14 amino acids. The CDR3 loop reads CASSFRRQGNGYTF. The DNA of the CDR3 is TGTGCCAGCAGTTTCCGCCGACAGGGTAACGGCTACACCTTC.

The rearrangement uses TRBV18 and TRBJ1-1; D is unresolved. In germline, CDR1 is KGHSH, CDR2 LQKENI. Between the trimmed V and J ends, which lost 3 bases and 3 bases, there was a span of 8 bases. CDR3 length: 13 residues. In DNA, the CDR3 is TGTGCCAGCTCACCTGAGAGGGACACTGAAGCTTTCTTT. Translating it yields CASSPERDTEAFF.

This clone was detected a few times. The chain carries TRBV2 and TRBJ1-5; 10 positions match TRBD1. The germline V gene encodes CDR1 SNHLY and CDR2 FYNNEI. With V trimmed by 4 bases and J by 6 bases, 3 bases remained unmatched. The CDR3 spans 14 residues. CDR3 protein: CASSGTGGTQPQHF. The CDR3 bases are TGTGCCAGCAGTGGGACAGGGGGAACTCAGCCCCAGCATTTT.

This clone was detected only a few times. Here the CDR3 reads CASSFQTGQETQYF. CDR3 nucleotide sequence: TGTGCCAGCAGCTTTCAGACAGGGCAAGAGACCCAGTACTTC. The chain recombines TRBV7-2 with TRBJ2-5; 7 bases are shared with TRBD1. The CDR3 is made up of 14 amino acids. Trimming cost V 3 bases and J 2 bases; bases outside gene matches: 3. CDR1 is SGHTA, CDR2 FQGNSA, per germline.

CDR3 sequence reads: CASSIRYADTQYF. CDR3 sequence (DNA): TGTGCCAGTAGTATCCGCTACGCAGATACGCAGTATTTT. The chain combines TRBV19 with TRBJ2-3; D call uncertain. This CDR3 has 13 residues. CDR1 and CDR2 from the germline V gene are LNHDA and SQIVND (reference sequence). Trimming took 3 bases from V and 4 from J, leaving 8 bases between them.

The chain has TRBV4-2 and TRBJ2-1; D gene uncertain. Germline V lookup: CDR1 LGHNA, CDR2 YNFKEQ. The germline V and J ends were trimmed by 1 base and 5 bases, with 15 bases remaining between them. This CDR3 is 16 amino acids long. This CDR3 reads CASSQGGLRPNNEQFF. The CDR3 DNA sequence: TGTGCCAGCAGCCAAGGAGGATTACGCCCAAACAATGAGCAGTTCTTC.

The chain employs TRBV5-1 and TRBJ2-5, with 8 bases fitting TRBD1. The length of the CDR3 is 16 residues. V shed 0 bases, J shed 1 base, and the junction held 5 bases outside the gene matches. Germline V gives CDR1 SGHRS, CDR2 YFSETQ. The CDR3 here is CASSLAPTGAQETQYF. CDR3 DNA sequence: TGCGCCAGCAGCTTGGCCCCGACAGGGGCCCAAGAGACCCAGTACTTC.

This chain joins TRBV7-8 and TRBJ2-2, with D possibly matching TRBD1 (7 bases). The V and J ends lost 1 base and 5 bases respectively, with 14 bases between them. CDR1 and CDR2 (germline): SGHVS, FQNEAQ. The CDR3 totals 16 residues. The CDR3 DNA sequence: TGTGCCAGCAGCTTAGTGGAGGGGGCGATGACCGGGGAGCTGTTTTTT. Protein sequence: CASSLVEGAMTGELFF.

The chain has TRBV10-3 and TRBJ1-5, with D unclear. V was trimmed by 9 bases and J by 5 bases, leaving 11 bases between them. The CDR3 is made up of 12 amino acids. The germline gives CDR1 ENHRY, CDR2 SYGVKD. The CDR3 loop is CAIGLNDQPQHF. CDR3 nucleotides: TGTGCCATTGGACTGAATGATCAGCCCCAGCATTTT.

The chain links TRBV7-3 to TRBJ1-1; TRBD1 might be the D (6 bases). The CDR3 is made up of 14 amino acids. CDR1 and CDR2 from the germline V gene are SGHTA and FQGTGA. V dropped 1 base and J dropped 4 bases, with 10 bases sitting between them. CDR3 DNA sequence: TGTGCCAGCAGCTTAATGGCAGGGGCCACTGAAGCTTTCTTT. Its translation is CASSLMAGATEAFF.

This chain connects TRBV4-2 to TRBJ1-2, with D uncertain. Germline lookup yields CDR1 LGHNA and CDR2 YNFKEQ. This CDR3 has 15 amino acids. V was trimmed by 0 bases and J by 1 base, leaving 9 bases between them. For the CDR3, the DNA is TGTGCCAGCAGCCAAGATCTGGCTGGTAACTATGGCTACACCTTC. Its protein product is CASSQDLAGNYGYTF.

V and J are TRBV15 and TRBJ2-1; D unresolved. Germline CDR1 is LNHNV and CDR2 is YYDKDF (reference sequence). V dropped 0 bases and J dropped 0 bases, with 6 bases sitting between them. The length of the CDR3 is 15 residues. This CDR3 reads CATSRDPRSYNEQFF. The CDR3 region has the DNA TGTGCCACCAGCAGAGACCCCCGCTCCTACAATGAGCAGTTCTTC.

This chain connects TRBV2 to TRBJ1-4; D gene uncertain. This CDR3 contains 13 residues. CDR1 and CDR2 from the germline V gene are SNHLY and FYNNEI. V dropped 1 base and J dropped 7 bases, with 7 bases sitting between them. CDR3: CASSEGLGEKLFF. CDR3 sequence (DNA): TGTGCCAGCAGTGAAGGACTCGGTGAAAAACTGTTTTTT.

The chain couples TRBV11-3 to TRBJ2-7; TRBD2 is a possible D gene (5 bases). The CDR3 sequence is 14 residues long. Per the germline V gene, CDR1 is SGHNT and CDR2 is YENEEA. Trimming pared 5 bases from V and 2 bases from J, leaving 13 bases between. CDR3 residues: CASSRMDSTYEQYV. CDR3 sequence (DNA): TGTGCCAGCAGCCGAATGGACTCGACCTACGAGCAGTACGTC.

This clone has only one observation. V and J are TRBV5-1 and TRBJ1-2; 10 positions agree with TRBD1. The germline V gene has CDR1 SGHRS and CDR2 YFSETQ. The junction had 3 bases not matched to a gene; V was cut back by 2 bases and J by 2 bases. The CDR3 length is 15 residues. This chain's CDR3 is CASSFGTGVNYGYTF. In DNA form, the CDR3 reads TGCGCCAGCAGCTTCGGGACAGGGGTGAACTATGGCTACACCTTC.

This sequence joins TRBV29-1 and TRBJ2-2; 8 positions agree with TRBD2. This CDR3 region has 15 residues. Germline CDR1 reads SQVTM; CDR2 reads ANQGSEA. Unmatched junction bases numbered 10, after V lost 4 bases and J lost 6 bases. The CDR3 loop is CSVGIIAGLSGELFF. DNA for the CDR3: TGCAGCGTTGGGATAATAGCGGGATTGTCCGGGGAGCTGTTTTTT.

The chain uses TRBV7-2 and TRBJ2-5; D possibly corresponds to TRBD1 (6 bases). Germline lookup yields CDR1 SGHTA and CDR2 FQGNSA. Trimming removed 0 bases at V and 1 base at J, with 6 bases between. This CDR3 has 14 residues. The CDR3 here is CASSLAGAQETQYF. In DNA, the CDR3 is TGTGCCAGCAGCTTAGCGGGGGCCCAAGAGACCCAGTACTTC.

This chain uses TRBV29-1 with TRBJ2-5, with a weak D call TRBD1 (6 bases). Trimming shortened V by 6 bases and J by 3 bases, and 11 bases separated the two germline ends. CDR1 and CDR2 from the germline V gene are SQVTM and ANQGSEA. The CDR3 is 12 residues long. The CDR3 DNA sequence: TGCAGCGTCCTGGACAGTAAAGAGACCCAGTACTTC. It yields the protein CSVLDSKETQYF.

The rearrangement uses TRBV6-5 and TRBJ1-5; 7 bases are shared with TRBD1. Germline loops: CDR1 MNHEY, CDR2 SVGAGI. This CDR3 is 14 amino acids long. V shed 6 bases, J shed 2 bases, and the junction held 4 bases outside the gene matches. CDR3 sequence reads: CASSHRGRNQPQHF. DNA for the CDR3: TGTGCCAGCAGCCACAGGGGACGCAATCAGCCCCAGCATTTT.

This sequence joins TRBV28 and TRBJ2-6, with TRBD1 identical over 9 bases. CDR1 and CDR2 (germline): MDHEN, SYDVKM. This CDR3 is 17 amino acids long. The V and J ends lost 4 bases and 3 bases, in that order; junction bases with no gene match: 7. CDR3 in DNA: TGTGCCAGCAGTTCCGGGACAGGGAAGAGTGGGGCCAACGTCCTGACTTTC. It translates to CASSSGTGKSGANVLTF.